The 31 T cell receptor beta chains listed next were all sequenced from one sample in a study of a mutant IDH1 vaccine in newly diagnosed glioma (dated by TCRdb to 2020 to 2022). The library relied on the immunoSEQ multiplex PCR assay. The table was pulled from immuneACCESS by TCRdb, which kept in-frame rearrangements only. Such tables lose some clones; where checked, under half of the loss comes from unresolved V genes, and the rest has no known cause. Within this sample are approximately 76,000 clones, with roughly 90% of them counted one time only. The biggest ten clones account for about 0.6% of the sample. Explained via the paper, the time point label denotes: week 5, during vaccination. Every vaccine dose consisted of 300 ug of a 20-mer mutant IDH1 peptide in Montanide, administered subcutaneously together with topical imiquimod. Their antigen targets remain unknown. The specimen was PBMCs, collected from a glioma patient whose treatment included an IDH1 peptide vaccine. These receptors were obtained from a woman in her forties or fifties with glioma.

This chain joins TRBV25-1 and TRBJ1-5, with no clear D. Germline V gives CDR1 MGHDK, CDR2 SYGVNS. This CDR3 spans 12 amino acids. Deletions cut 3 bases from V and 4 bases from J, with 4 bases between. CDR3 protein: CASSEGNQPQHF. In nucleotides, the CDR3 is TGTGCCAGCAGTGAGGGTAATCAGCCCCAGCATTTT.

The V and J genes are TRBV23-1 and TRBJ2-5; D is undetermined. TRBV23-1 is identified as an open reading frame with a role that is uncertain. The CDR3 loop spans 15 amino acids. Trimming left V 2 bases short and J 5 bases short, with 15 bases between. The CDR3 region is CASSQPGPFTETQYF. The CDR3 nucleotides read TGCGCCAGCAGTCAACCGGGCCCCTTTACCGAGACCCAGTACTTC.

The CDR3 DNA sequence: TGTGCCAGCAGCTTGCGGGAAGAGACCCAGTACTTC. Translating it yields CASSLREETQYF. V is TRBV11-2 and J is TRBJ2-5, with D maybe TRBD2 (5 bases). Looked up from germline, CDR1 is SGHAT and CDR2 is FQNNGV. This CDR3 is built from 12 residues. V was cut by 3 bases and J by 3 bases, with 5 bases left in between.

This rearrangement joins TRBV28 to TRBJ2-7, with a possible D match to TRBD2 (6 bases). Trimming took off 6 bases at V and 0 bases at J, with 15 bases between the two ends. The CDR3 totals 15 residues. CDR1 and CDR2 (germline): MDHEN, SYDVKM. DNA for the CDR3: TGTGCCAGCAGCGGAGGGGAAGCGGCCTCCTACGAGCAGTACTTC. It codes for CASSGGEAASYEQYF.

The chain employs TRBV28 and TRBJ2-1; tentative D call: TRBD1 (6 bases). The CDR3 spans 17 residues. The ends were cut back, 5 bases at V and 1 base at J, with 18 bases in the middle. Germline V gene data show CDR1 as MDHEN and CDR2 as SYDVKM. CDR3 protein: CASSGSPRDTSYNEQFF. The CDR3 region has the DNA TGTGCCAGCAGTGGGAGCCCGAGGGACACATCCTACAATGAGCAGTTCTTC.

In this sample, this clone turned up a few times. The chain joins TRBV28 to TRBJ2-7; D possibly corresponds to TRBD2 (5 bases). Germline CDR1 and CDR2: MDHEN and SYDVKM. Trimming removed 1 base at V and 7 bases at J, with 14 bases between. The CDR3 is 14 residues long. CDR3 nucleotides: TGTGCCAGCAGTTTATTGAGGGCCCGATGGGAGCAGTACTTC. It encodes CASSLLRARWEQYF.

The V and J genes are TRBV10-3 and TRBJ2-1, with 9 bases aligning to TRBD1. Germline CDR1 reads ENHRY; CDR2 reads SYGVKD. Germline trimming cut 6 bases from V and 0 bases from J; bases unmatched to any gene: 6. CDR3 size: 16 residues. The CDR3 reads CAIRDRGRSSYNEQFF. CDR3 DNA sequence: TGTGCCATCAGGGACAGGGGCCGTAGCTCCTACAATGAGCAGTTCTTC.

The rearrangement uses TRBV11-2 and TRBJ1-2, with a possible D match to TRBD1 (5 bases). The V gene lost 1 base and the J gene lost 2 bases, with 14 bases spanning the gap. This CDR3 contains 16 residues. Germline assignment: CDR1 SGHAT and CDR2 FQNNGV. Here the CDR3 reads CASSLAGQARNYGYTF. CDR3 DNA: TGTGCCAGCAGCTTAGCTGGACAAGCAAGGAACTATGGCTACACCTTC.

CDR3 sequence reads: CASSHSQESDTQYF. The CDR3 DNA reads TGCGCCAGCAGCCACTCTCAAGAGTCCGATACGCAGTATTTT. This sequence joins TRBV5-1 and TRBJ2-3; D is ambiguous. The CDR3 is 14 residues long. V lost 4 bases and J lost 6, with 15 bases in between. Germline CDR1 and CDR2: SGHRS and YFSETQ.

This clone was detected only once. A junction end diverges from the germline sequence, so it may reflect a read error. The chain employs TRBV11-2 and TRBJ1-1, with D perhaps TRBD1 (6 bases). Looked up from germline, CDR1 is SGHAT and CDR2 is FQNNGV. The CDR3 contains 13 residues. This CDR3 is CASSLTGNSEAFF. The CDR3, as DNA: TGTGCCAGCAGCTTAACAGGGAACTCTGAAGCTTTCTTT.

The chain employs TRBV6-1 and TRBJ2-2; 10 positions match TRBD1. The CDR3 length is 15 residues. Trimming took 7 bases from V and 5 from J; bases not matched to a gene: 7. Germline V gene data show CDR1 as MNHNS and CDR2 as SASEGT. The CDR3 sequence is CASNGGTGVTGELFF. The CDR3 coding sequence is TGTGCCAGCAATGGGGGGACAGGGGTTACCGGGGAGCTGTTTTTT.

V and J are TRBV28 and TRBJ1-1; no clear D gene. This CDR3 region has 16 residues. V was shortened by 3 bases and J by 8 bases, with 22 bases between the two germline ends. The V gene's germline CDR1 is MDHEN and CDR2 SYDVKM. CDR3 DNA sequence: TGTGCCAGCAGTTTTGGTGACCCCAGGCCGCCCGAAGAAGCTTTCTTT. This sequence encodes CASSFGDPRPPEEAFF. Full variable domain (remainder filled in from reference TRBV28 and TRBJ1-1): DVKVTQSSRYLVKRTGEKVFLECVQDMDHENMFWYRQDPGLGLRLIYFSYDVKMKEKGDIPEGYSVSREKKERFSLILESASTNQTSMYLCASSFGDPRPPEEAFFGQGTRLTVV.

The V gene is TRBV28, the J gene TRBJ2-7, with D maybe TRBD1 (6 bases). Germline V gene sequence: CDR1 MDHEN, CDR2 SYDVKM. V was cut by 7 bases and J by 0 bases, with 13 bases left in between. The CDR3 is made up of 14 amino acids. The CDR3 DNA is TGTGCCAGCAATACACCGACAGGCTCCTACGAGCAGTACTTC. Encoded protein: CASNTPTGSYEQYF. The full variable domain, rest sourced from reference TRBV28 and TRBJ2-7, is DVKVTQSSRYLVKRTGEKVFLECVQDMDHENMFWYRQDPGLGLRLIYFSYDVKMKEKGDIPEGYSVSREKKERFSLILESASTNQTSMYLCASNTPTGSYEQYFGPGTRLTVT.

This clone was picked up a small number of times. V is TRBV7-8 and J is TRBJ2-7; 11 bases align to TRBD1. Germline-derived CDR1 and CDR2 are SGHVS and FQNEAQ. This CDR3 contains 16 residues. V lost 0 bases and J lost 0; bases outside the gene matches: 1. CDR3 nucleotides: TGTGCCAGCAGCTTAGCGGGGACAGGGGGCTCCTACGAGCAGTACTTC. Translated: CASSLAGTGGSYEQYF.

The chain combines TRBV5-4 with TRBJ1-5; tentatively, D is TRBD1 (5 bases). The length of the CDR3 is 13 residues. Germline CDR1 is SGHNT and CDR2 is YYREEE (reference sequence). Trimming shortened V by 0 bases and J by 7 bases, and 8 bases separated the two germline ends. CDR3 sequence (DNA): TGTGCCAGCAGCTTGGGGGGGAGGCAGCCCCAGCATTTT. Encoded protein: CASSLGGRQPQHF. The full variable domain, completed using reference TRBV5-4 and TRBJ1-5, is ETGVTQSPTHLIKTRGQQVTLRCSSQSGHNTVSWYQQALGQGPQFIFQYYREEENGRGNFPPRFSGLQFPNYSSELNVNALELDDSALYLCASSLGGRQPQHFGDGTRLSIL.

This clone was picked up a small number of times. The CDR3 reads CASSFTGVTEAFF. In nucleotides, the CDR3 is TGTGCCAGCAGTTTCACAGGGGTCACTGAAGCTTTCTTT. The chain uses TRBV7-9 and TRBJ1-1; TRBD1 aligns across 7 bases. Germline CDR1 and CDR2: SEHNR and FQNEAQ (reference sequence). The trim removed 6 bases at V and 4 bases at J, leaving 5 bases unmatched. The CDR3 totals 13 residues.

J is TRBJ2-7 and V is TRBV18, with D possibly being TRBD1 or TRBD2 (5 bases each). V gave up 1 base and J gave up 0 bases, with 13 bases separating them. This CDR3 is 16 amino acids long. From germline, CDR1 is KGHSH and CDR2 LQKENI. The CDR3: CASSPQTREFSYEQYF. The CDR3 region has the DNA TGTGCCAGCTCACCACAAACCAGGGAGTTCTCCTACGAGCAGTACTTC.

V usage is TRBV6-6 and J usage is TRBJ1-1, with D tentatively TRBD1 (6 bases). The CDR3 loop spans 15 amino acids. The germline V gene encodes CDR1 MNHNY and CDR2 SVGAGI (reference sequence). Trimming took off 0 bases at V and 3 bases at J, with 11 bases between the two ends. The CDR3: CASSYSRRGDTEAFF. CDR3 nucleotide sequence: TGTGCCAGCAGTTACTCGAGAAGGGGGGACACTGAAGCTTTCTTT.

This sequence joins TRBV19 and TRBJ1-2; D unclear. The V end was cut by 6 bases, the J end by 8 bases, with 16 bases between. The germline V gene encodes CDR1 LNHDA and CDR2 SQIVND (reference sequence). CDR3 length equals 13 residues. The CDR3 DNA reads TGTGCCAGTAGGACGGAGGAGCGAAGGGGCTACACCTTC. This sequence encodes CASRTEERRGYTF.

The DNA for the CDR3 is TGTGCCAGCAGTCCGGGACAGGTTTTTTTAGATACGCAGTATTTT. Its protein is CASSPGQVFLDTQYF. V gene TRBV9 combines with J gene TRBJ2-3; 8 bases fit TRBD1. CDR1 and CDR2 (germline): SGDLS, YYNGEE. The CDR3 runs 15 residues. V shed 5 bases and J 5 bases; nucleotides not matched to a gene: 10.

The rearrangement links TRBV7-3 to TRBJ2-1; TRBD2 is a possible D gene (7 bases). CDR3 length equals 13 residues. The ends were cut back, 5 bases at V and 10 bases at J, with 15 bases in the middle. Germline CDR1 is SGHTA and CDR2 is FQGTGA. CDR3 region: CASSPRRGGEQFF. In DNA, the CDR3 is TGTGCCAGCAGCCCCCGGAGGGGGGGCGAGCAGTTCTTC.

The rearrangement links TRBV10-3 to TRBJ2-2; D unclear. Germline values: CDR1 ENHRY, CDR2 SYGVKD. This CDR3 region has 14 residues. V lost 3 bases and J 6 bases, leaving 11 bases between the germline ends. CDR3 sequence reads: CAISDSPSPGELFF. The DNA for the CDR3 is TGTGCCATCAGTGATAGCCCGAGCCCCGGGGAGCTGTTTTTT.

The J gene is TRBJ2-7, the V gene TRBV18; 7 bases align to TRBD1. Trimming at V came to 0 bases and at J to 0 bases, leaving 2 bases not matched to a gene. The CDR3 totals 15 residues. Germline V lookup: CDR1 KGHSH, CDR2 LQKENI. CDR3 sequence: CASSPPTGYSYEQYF. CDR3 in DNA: TGTGCCAGCTCACCACCGACAGGGTACTCCTACGAGCAGTACTTC.

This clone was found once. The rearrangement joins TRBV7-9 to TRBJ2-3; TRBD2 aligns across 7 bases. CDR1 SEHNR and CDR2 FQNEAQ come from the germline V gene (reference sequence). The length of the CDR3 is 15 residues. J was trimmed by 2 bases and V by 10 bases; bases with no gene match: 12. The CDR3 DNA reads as TGTGCCAAGTTAGCTAGCGGACCCCACACAGATACGCAGTATTTT. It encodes CAKLASGPHTDTQYF.

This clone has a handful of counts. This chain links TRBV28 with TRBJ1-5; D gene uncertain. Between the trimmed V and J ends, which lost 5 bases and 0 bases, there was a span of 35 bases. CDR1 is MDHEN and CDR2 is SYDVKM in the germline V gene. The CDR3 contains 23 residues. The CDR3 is CASSQVSSPLRVPNIFSNQPQHF. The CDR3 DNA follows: TGTGCCAGCAGTCAGGTCTCATCCCCACTCCGAGTCCCGAACATTTTTAGCAATCAGCCCCAGCATTTT.

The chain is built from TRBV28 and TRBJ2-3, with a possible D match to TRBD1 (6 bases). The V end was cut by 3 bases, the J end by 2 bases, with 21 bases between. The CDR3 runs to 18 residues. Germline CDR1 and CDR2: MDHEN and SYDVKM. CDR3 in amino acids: CASSFRYLQGEFTDTQYF. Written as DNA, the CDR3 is TGTGCCAGCAGTTTCCGGTACCTACAGGGAGAGTTCACAGATACGCAGTATTTT.

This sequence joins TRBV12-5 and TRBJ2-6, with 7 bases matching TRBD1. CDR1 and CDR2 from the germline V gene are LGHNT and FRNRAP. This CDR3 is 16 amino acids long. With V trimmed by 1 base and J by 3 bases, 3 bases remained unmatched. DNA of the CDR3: TGTGCTAGTGGTTTGGAGACAGGGAGTGGGGCCAACGTCCTGACTTTC. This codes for CASGLETGSGANVLTF.

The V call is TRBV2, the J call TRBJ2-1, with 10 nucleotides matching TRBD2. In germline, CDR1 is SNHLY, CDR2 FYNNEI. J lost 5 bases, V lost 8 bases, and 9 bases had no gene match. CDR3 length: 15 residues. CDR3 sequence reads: CASPEASGSHNEQFF. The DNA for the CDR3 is TGTGCCAGCCCTGAGGCTAGCGGGAGCCACAATGAGCAGTTCTTC.

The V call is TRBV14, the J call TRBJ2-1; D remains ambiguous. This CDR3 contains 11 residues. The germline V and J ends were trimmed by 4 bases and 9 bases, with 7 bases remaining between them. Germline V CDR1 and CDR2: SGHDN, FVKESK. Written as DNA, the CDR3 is TGTGCCAGCAGCCGACGTTCTGAGCAGTTCTTC. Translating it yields CASSRRSEQFF.

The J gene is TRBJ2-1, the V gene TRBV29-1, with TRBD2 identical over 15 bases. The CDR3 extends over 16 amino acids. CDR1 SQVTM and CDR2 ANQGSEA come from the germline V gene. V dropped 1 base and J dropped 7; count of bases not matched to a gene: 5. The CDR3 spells CSVEGGLAGGGNEQFF. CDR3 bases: TGCAGCGTTGAAGGGGGACTAGCGGGAGGCGGGAATGAGCAGTTCTTC.

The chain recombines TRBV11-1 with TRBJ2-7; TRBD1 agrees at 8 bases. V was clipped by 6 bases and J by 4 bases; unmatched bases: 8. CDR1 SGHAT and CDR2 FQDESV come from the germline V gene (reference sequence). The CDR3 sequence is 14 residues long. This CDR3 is CASRHRDRPYEQYF. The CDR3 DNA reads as TGTGCCAGCAGGCACCGGGACAGGCCTTACGAGCAGTACTTC.